This passage covers 8 T cell receptor beta chains from one sample sequenced in a study of tumor-infiltrating lymphocytes in localized non-small cell lung cancer. Sequenced by immunoSEQ multiplex PCR; TCRdb stores in-frame clones only, minus some. This table holds over 5,500 clones, about 70% found once. Sequencing was performed on uninvolved lung tissue not adjacent to the tumor. These TCRs come from a human donor with non-small cell lung cancer.

By share of the sample, this clone is hyperexpanded. This chain connects TRBV9 to TRBJ1-2, with 7 bases fitting TRBD1. The germline V gene has CDR1 SGDLS and CDR2 YYNGEE. V shed 4 bases and J 8 bases; nucleotides not matched to a gene: 8. The CDR3 contains 13 residues. CDR3 nucleotides: TGTGCCAGCAGCCTGACAGGGACGGGAGGCTACACCTTC. Translating it yields CASSLTGTGGYTF.

The chain couples TRBV11-3 to TRBJ2-1, with 7 bases matching TRBD2. With V trimmed by 1 base and J by 4 bases, 4 bases remained unmatched. This CDR3 contains 15 residues. Germline loops: CDR1 SGHNT, CDR2 YENEEA. The CDR3 region has the DNA TGTGCCAGCAGCTTAGGGGAGGGGACTTACAATGAGCAGTTCTTC. Its protein product is CASSLGEGTYNEQFF.

The genes are TRBV27 and TRBJ2-1, with 7 bases lining up with TRBD2. Germline CDR1 reads MNHEY; CDR2 reads SMNVEV (reference sequence). V trimming: 3 bases; J trimming: 4 bases; junction bases outside the gene matches: 6. The CDR3 sequence is 15 residues long. The CDR3 region is CASSFGSSGYNEQFF. DNA of the CDR3: TGTGCCAGCAGTTTCGGGTCTAGCGGATACAATGAGCAGTTCTTC.

The J gene is TRBJ2-3, the V gene TRBV19, with TRBD2 matching over 11 bases. This CDR3 has 14 residues. J gave up 6 bases and V 4 bases, and 3 bases lay outside the gene matches. Germline CDR1 reads LNHDA; CDR2 reads SQIVND (reference sequence). The CDR3 here is CASSKTSGVDTQYF. DNA of the CDR3: TGTGCCAGTAGTAAGACTAGCGGGGTGGATACGCAGTATTTT.

V and J are TRBV6-1 and TRBJ2-7, with D perhaps matching TRBD1 (6 bases). Germline V lookup: CDR1 MNHNS, CDR2 SASEGT. CDR3 length: 12 amino acids. V gave up 11 bases and J gave up 3 bases, with 14 bases separating them. The CDR3 DNA is TGTGCCTCCGGGCAGGGGTACTACGAGCAGTACTTC. Residues: CASGQGYYEQYF.

The chain has TRBV5-1 and TRBJ1-2; D uncertain. V was clipped by 0 bases and J by 1 base, with 4 bases between them. CDR1 and CDR2 (germline): SGHRS, YFSETQ. The CDR3 is made up of 13 amino acids. The CDR3 loop reads CASSLGHNYGYTF. As DNA, the CDR3 is TGCGCCAGCAGCTTGGGACATAACTATGGCTACACCTTC.

The chain recombines TRBV19 with TRBJ2-2; D is perhaps TRBD2 (7 bases). Germline assignment: CDR1 LNHDA and CDR2 SQIVND (reference sequence). This CDR3 spans 17 amino acids. Trimming took off 7 bases at V and 2 bases at J, with 20 bases between the two ends. CDR3 in amino acids: CASTPVGGARNTGELFF. CDR3 DNA sequence: TGTGCCAGTACCCCGGTGGGGGGGGCGCGTAACACCGGGGAGCTGTTTTTT.

This sequence joins TRBV10-3 and TRBJ2-7; 7 bases fit TRBD1. Germline V gives CDR1 ENHRY, CDR2 SYGVKD. The CDR3 is 16 residues long. V lost 5 bases to trimming and J lost 0 bases; unmatched junction nucleotides: 10. This chain's CDR3 is CAISPRDREFSYEQYF. CDR3 coding DNA: TGTGCCATCAGTCCCAGGGACAGAGAGTTCTCCTACGAGCAGTACTTC.